The entry that follows covers one T cell receptor (beta chain) sequence. The protocol was immunoSEQ multiplex PCR, while the TCRdb copy is restricted to in-frame clones and leaves out a portion. The sample comprises approximately 2.5 million clones, approximately 92% of which are singletons, and over 0.12% rests with the top ten. Trimming took 6 bases from V and 1 from J; bases not matched to a gene: 6. Germline CDR1 and CDR2: MNHEY and SVGAGI. CDR3 length equals 14 residues. These data belong to a study of shared clonotypes between healthy human individuals. Recent vaccinations or acute infections were absent in the healthy HIV-negative adult donors.

The receptor was derived from a young man in good health. Source material: naive CD4+ T cells sorted from blood. Subset indicated: CD45RA+ positively selected. The chain has TRBV6-5 and TRBJ2-7, with 7 bases fitting TRBD1. The chain's CDR3 is CASSQNRGSYEQYF. CDR3 DNA sequence: TGTGCCAGCAGCCAAAACAGGGGATCCTACGAGCAGTACTTC.